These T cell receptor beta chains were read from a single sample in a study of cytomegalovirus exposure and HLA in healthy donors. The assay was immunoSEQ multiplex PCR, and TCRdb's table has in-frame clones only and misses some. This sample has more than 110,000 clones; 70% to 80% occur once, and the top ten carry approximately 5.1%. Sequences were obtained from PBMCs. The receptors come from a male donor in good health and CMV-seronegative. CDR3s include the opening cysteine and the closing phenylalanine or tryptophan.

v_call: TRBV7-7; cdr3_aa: CASSKGQFTDTQYF
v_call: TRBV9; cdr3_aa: CASSVGVTTGDTIYF
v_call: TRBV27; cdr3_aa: CASRPTGSLSYGYTF
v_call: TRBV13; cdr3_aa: CASSSSDRGFSGANVLTF
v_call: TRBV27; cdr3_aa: CASSRRGGTEAFF
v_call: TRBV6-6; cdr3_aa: CASRRGTGSDYGYTF
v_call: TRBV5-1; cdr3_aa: CASSLDRGRDGYTF
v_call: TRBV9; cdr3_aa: CASSQGDNYGYTF
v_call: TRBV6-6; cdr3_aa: CASSPGTENTEAFF
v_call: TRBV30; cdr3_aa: CAWSVVTGLGEKLFF
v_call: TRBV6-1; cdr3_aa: CASQLAALGTDTQYF
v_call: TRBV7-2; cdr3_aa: CASSLGGWNEKLFF
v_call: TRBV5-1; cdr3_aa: CASTTHGEDTQYF
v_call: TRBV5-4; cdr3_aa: CASSLLQRHGYTF
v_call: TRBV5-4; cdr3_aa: CASSGRTDTQYF
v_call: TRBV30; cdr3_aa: CAWRGNGDTIYF
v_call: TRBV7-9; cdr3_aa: CASSLVSNEETQYF
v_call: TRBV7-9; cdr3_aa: CASSFTGTATGSYTF
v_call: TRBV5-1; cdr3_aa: CASSLAGVRSYEQYF
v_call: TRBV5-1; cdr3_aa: CASSLGQHNEKLFF
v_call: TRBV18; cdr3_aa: CASSLNQGTEAFF
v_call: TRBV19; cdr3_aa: CASSKGDTEAFF
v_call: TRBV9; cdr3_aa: CASSVAEVAGDYNEQFF
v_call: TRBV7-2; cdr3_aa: CASSLVRGGETQYF
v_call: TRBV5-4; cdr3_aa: CASSRSAGGTPNEQFF
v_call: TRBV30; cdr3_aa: CAWDPGYEQYF
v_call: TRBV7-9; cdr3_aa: CSSSGRDRGVGEQYF
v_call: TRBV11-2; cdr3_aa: CASSYRDTNTGELFF
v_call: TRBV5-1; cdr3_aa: CASSSGSARDSGNTIYF
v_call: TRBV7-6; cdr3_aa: CASSSGGVGSNQPQHF
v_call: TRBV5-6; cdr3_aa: CASSHPPGRGDTQYF
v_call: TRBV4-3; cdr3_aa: CASSQAYSTDTQYF
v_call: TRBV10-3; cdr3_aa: CAISDAGPQETQYF
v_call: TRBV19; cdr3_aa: CASSARTVQLYGYTF
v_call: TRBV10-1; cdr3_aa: CASSDPYTEAFF
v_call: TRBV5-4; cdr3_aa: CASSLAGSSYYGYTF
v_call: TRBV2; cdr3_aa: CASKSSGTVEQYF
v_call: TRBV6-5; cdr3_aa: CASMPRGGRGQPQHF
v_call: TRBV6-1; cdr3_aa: CASRGGAFF
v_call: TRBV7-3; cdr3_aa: CASSRGQGNSPLHF
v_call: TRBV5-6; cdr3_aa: CASSPGHPYGYTF
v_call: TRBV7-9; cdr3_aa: CASSFGQGNEKLLF
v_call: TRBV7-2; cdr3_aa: CASSLSRSIGFGYTF
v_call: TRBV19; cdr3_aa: CASSIGEGLAGRSSYNEQFF
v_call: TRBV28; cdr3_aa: CASSPTLFAGEQFF
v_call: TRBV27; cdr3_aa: CASSVSLGGPQHF
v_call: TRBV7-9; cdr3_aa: CASRKPGQSPEAFF
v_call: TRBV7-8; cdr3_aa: CASSLARTGVAFF
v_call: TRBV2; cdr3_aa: CASRTTGHGELFF
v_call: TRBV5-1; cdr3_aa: CASSPGTSGIGEQFF
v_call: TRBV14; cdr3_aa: CASSHTQGSLGQPQHF